This T cell receptor beta chain was captured in a study of T cell changes during pregnancy in multiple sclerosis. The CDR3 has 11 residues. Trimming stripped 6 bases from V and 3 bases from J, with 9 bases between. Looked up from germline, CDR1 is GTSNPN and CDR2 is SVGIG (reference sequence). Assay: immunoSEQ multiplex PCR; the TCRdb copy retains only in-frame clones and omits some. The data show around 75,000 clones, 94% seen once. Material: CD4+ T cells from peripheral blood mononuclear cells, obtained after pregnancy. This clonotype was obtained from a female donor with multiple sclerosis, enrolled in a pregnancy study. The chain couples TRBV30 to TRBJ2-7; possibly TRBD1 for D (5 bases). The CDR3 bases are TGTGCCTGCTCCCAGGGCTACGAGCAGTACTTC. This gives the protein CACSQGYEQYF.